This T cell receptor beta chain was captured in a study of identical twins. Study-level points and caveats: Invariant T cells like MAIT and iNKT could partly confound the zero-insertion analyses. Insertions ran lower in abundant cord blood beta clonotypes, though not in memory repertoires.

A universal primer site was added by template switching, and unique molecular identifiers were carried by the cDNA. TCRdb passed the 5' RACE reads through MiXCR, listing each CDR3 protein once. The data contain 130,000 to 150,000 distinct CDR3 sequences, approximately 4% of them seen just once; the ten biggest clones take up roughly 8%. This clonotype was counted many times. The antigen is undetermined. CDR3 length equals 13 residues. Trimming pared 6 bases from V and 7 bases from J, leaving 15 bases between. Germline CDR1 and CDR2: MDHEN and SYDVKM. Every donor was a healthy Caucasian. This sequence joins TRBV28 and TRBJ1-1; a weak D match, TRBD1 (5 bases). The sample taken for sequencing was memory T cells sorted from blood. The receptor's source is a man aged 18 to 30 in good health. Here the CDR3 reads CASSPGGEYEAFF. The DNA for the CDR3 is TGTGCCAGCAGCCCGGGAGGGGAATATGAAGCTTTCTTT.